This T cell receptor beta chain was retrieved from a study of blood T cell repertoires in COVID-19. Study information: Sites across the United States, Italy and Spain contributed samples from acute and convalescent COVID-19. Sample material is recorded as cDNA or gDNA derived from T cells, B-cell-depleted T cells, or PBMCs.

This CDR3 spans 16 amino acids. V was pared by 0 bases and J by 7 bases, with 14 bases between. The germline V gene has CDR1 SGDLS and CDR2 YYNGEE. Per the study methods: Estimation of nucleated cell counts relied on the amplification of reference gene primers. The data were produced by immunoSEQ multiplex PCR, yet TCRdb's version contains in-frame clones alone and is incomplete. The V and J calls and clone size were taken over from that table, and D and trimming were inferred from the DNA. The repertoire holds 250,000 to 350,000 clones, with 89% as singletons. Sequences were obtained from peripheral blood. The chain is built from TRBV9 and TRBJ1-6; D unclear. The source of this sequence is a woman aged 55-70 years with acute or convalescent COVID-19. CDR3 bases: TGTGCCAGCAGCGTAGAGGGAGGGTCGCTAAATTCACCCCTCCACTTT. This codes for CASSVEGGSLNSPLHF. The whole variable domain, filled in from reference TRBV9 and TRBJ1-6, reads DSGVTQTPKHLITATGQRVTLRCSPRSGDLSVYWYQQSLDQGLQFLIQYYNGEERAKGNILERFSAQQFPDLHSELNLSSLELGDSALYFCASSVEGGSLNSPLHFGNGTRLTVT.